This T cell receptor beta chain originates from a study of molecular identifiers for immune sequencing clone quantification. General study findings and limits: Clonotypes topping 20 RNA copies carried over 98% of effector molecules but under 1% of naive ones.

The CDR3 runs to 14 residues. Germline loops: CDR1 SGHRS, CDR2 YFSETQ. V was trimmed by 4 bases and J by 5 bases, leaving 14 bases between them. Naive CD8 T cells were FACS-sorted by CD8+CD4-CCR7+CD45RA+ markers. Comment on this clonotype: No antigen is known for it.

The authors built bulk TCR libraries by previously described methods with listed TCR primers. MiXCR was run by TCRdb on the PCR reads, yielding one entry per CDR3 protein. The top ten hold approximately 0.94% of the sample, which has some 97,000 distinct CDR3 sequences, 20% to 25% seen once. The TCR was taken from a human donor in good health. Some libraries in this study had Jurkat cell RNA spiked in. The sample consisted of naive CD8+ T cells from blood, with Jurkat cell RNA spiked in. Subset here: FACS-sorted CD8+CD4-CCR7+CD45RA+ naive T cells. The chain uses TRBV5-1 and TRBJ2-3; D assignment may be TRBD1 or TRBD2 (5 bases each). The CDR3 sequence: CASSPVGAGDTQYF. DNA for the CDR3: TGCGCCAGCAGCCCCGTCGGGGCAGGAGATACGCAGTATTTT.